The 10 T cell receptor beta chains below come from one sample, sequenced in a study of vaccination and CD4 T cells after COVID-19. Oncomine TCR Beta short-read sequencing was applied to DNA from cultured CD4+ T cells. From the PCR reads, TCRdb called clonotypes with MiXCR, one entry per CDR3 protein. The sample shows 8,500 to 10,000 distinct CDR3 sequences, roughly 60% of them seen only once. The antigens for these receptors are not known. Treatment noted: approximately nine-day PBMC culture with coronavirus spike peptide pools or control peptides (ViraFEST assay). CD4+ T cells that came from the unexposed donor were collected before the COVID-19 pandemic (2011-2018). Sequenced sample: CD4+ T cells from blood, cultured in vitro. These receptors all stem from a human donor in good health.

The chain carries TRBV20-1 and TRBJ1-2; D gene ambiguous. The V gene's germline CDR1 is DFQATT and CDR2 SNEGSKA (reference sequence). The CDR3 totals 14 residues. The germline V and J ends were trimmed by 3 bases and 3 bases, with 14 bases remaining between them. The CDR3 coding sequence is TGCAGTGCTAGCGACTGGCAGACGGACTATGGCTACACCTTC. Encoded protein: CSASDWQTDYGYTF.

This clonotype appeared a few times. This chain joins TRBV7-6 and TRBJ2-3; D unclear. CDR1 and CDR2 from the germline V gene are SGHVS and FNYEAQ. V was cut by 0 bases and J by 4 bases, with 2 bases left in between. This CDR3 region has 12 residues. The CDR3 DNA is TGTGCCAGCAGCTTAGCGGCAGATACGCAGTATTTT. Its protein is CASSLAADTQYF.

The chain is built from TRBV20-1 and TRBJ1-2; no clear D. V lost 3 bases and J lost 4, with 12 bases in between. CDR3 size: 13 residues. Germline V gives CDR1 DFQATT, CDR2 SNEGSKA (reference sequence). CDR3 nucleotides: TGCAGTGCTAGCACCGGGGTGACCTATGGCTACACCTTC. It codes for CSASTGVTYGYTF.

There are a few counts of this clonotype. This chain uses TRBV10-3 with TRBJ1-5, with 10 positions matching TRBD1. V lost 2 bases to trimming and J lost 6 bases; unmatched junction nucleotides: 1. Germline CDR1 reads ENHRY; CDR2 reads SYGVKD. This CDR3 has 14 amino acids. This CDR3 reads CAISEGTGVQPQHF. CDR3 coding DNA: TGTGCCATCAGTGAGGGGACAGGGGTTCAGCCCCAGCATTTT.

The chain is built from TRBV15 and TRBJ2-3; TRBD1 matches 8 bases. The CDR3 loop spans 16 amino acids. The germline CDR1 and CDR2 sequences are LNHNV and YYDKDF (reference sequence). The junction had 8 bases not matched to a gene; V was cut back by 4 bases and J by 2 bases. The CDR3 reads CATSTWTGLNTDTQYF. CDR3 nucleotides: TGTGCCACCAGCACCTGGACAGGGTTAAACACAGATACGCAGTATTTT.

This clonotype came up a few times. The chain links TRBV5-6 to TRBJ1-2, with 8 nucleotides matching TRBD1. J lost 7 bases, V lost 4 bases, and 6 bases had no gene match. Germline V gene data show CDR1 as SGHDT and CDR2 as YYEEEE. There are 13 residues in the CDR3. CDR3 DNA: TGTGCCAGCAGCAAGGACAGGGATAGTGGCTACACCTTC. Its translation is CASSKDRDSGYTF.

The chain recombines TRBV27 with TRBJ1-5, with TRBD1 matching over 8 bases. CDR1 and CDR2 from the germline V gene are MNHEY and SMNVEV (reference sequence). With V trimmed by 5 bases and J by 0 bases, 6 bases remained unmatched. The CDR3 has 16 residues. CDR3 amino acids: CASSPWTGNSNQPQHF. Here the CDR3 DNA reads TGTGCCAGCAGTCCCTGGACAGGGAATAGCAATCAGCCCCAGCATTTT.

V is TRBV5-4 and J is TRBJ2-7; no firm D call. Deletions cut 4 bases from V and 3 bases from J, with 17 bases between. Germline V gives CDR1 SGHNT, CDR2 YYREEE (reference sequence). The CDR3 contains 15 residues. The CDR3 coding sequence is TGTGCCAGCAGCCCAGACCGCCAGGCTTACTACGAGCAGTACTTC. Residues: CASSPDRQAYYEQYF.

This chain links TRBV29-1 with TRBJ2-3; 7 nucleotides agree with TRBD2. This CDR3 region has 15 residues. The V segment lost 4 bases and the J segment 3 bases; nucleotides outside the gene matches: 10. Per the germline V gene, CDR1 is SQVTM and CDR2 is ANQGSEA. The CDR3, as DNA: TGCAGCGTTGCTGGGGGGGGGGTATCTACAGATACGCAGTATTTT. Its translation is CSVAGGGVSTDTQYF.

The chain joins TRBV18 to TRBJ2-7; D gene ambiguous. The CDR3 contains 12 residues. V shed 0 bases and J shed 7 bases, with 7 bases lying between them. Germline CDR1 and CDR2: KGHSH and LQKENI. The CDR3 loop is CASSPPTGEQYF. The CDR3 region has the DNA TGTGCCAGCTCACCACCCACCGGGGAGCAGTACTTC.